Each of the 21 T cell receptor beta chains below was sequenced from the same sample in a study of beta chain features in type 1 diabetes. As every portion of the isolated RNA was reverse transcribed, the sequencing read expressed TCRB transcripts. Measured with immunoSEQ multiplex PCR; TCRdb has only the in-frame clones, and not every one. Here the sample spans roughly 300,000 clones, around 8% being singletons. The sample comprised central memory CD4+ T cells from blood. The receptors here all came from a woman aged 18-29 years in good health.

This chain uses TRBV7-6 with TRBJ2-7; D unresolved. Trimming stripped 4 bases from V and 10 bases from J, with 5 bases between. CDR1 and CDR2 from the germline V gene are SGHVS and FNYEAQ. The CDR3 has 9 residues. CDR3 sequence reads: CASSSAQYF. In nucleotides, the CDR3 is TGTGCCAGCAGCTCCGCACAGTACTTC.

This clone is termed medium-sized. The chain recombines TRBV2 with TRBJ2-1; D is unclear. Trimming removed 5 bases from V and 6 bases from J, with 14 bases in between. The germline V gene has CDR1 SNHLY and CDR2 FYNNEI. The CDR3 consists of 14 residues. The CDR3 bases are TGTGCCAGCAGTCAATCGGCTGTATCCAATGAGCAGTTCTTC. Its translation: CASSQSAVSNEQFF. Drawing the rest from reference TRBV2 and TRBJ2-1, the complete variable domain is EPEVTQTPSHQVTQMGQEVILRCVPISNHLYFYWYRQILGQKVEFLVSFYNNEISEKSEIFDDQFSVERPDGSNFTLKIRSTKLEDSAMYFCASSQSAVSNEQFFGPGTRLTVL.

The chain links TRBV29-1 to TRBJ2-3; tentative D call: TRBD1 (6 bases). The V end lost 4 bases, the J end lost 0 bases, and 14 bases lay between the germline ends. CDR3 length equals 15 residues. Per germline, CDR1 SQVTM and CDR2 ANQGSEA. CDR3 protein: CSVVPDRTSTDTQYF. CDR3 nucleotide sequence: TGCAGCGTTGTTCCGGACAGAACTAGCACAGATACGCAGTATTTT.

This clone was seen more than once but under ten times. The chain employs TRBV4-2 and TRBJ1-2, with unresolved D. The CDR3 is 15 amino acids. The germline CDR1 and CDR2 sequences are LGHNA and YNFKEQ. The V and J ends lost 5 bases and 8 bases respectively, with 21 bases between them. DNA of the CDR3: TGTGCCAGCAGCTTAATGGACCCGACGGTCCGCGGCTACACCTTC. Amino acids: CASSLMDPTVRGYTF.

This clone was seen ten or more times. The V and J genes are TRBV28 and TRBJ2-4, with D possibly TRBD2 on 6 matching bases. Trimming shortened V by 4 bases and J by 8 bases, and 15 bases separated the two germline ends. Germline assignment: CDR1 MDHEN and CDR2 SYDVKM. The CDR3 extends over 14 amino acids. The CDR3 bases are TGTGCCAGCAGTTCCCCGGGCTGGGAGGACATTCAGTACTTC. This codes for CASSSPGWEDIQYF.

The chain carries TRBV9 and TRBJ2-3; D is ambiguous. The CDR3 covers 14 residues. Germline-derived CDR1 and CDR2 are SGDLS and YYNGEE. The ends were cut back, 1 base at V and 6 bases at J, with 12 bases in the middle. The CDR3 is CASSVTPMADTQYF. CDR3 bases: TGTGCCAGCAGCGTAACCCCCATGGCGGATACGCAGTATTTT.

J is TRBJ2-5 and V is TRBV2; 7 bases are shared with TRBD1. This CDR3 comprises 14 residues. Germline-derived CDR1 and CDR2 are SNHLY and FYNNEI. Trimming removed 7 bases from V and 11 bases from J; junction bases left unmatched: 16. The CDR3: CASTQASGQAWQYF. CDR3 nucleotide sequence: TGTGCCAGCACCCAAGCTTCCGGACAGGCCTGGCAGTACTTC.

In its sample, this clone was seen a few times. The J gene is TRBJ2-5, the V gene TRBV2; unclear D gene. The end of the DNA aligns better with TRBJ2-7, so the J call may be wrong. The CDR3 loop spans 13 amino acids. CDR1 SNHLY and CDR2 FYNNEI come from the germline V gene. The CDR3: CASSVETTYEQYF. CDR3 DNA sequence: TGTGCCAGCAGTGTCGAGACCACCTACGAGCAGTACTTC.

Details on this clone: This same CDR3 is encoded by further DNA sequences in the sample. The genes are TRBV18 and TRBJ2-5; TRBD1 agrees at 7 bases. This CDR3 contains 13 residues. Germline CDR1 KGHSH, CDR2 LQKENI. V trimming: 4 bases; J trimming: 2 bases; junction bases outside the gene matches: 1. DNA for the CDR3: TGTGCCAGCTCACGGGGACAGCAAGAGACCCAGTACTTC. Its protein product is CASSRGQQETQYF.

This clone has just a few counts. The chain uses TRBV7-2 and TRBJ2-2, with TRBD1 as a possible D gene (5 bases). Germline lookup yields CDR1 SGHTA and CDR2 FQGNSA. This CDR3 spans 13 amino acids. With 5 bases removed from V and 6 bases from J, the gap between germline ends came to 10 bases. Written as DNA, the CDR3 is TGTGCCAGCAGCCAGAGACAGCCCGGGGAGCTGTTTTTT. Its protein product is CASSQRQPGELFF.

This clone was observed a handful of times. As DNA, the CDR3 is TGTGCCAGCAGTTCCTCAGGGAAGGCTGAAGCTTTCTTT. This codes for CASSSSGKAEAFF. The chain is built from TRBV27 and TRBJ1-1; D possibly corresponds to TRBD1 (5 bases). The CDR3 is 13 amino acids. Trimming left V 4 bases short and J 6 bases short, with 12 bases between. Germline lookup yields CDR1 MNHEY and CDR2 SMNVEV (reference sequence).

The chain employs TRBV10-1 and TRBJ2-1, with 7 bases fitting TRBD2. Trimming at V came to 8 bases and at J to 0 bases, leaving 7 bases not matched to a gene. The CDR3 extends over 15 amino acids. In germline, CDR1 is WNHNN, CDR2 SYGVQD (reference sequence). The CDR3 DNA is TGCGCCAGCCCGGGACTACCGAGCTCCTACAATGAGCAGTTCTTC. It encodes CASPGLPSSYNEQFF.

The chain carries TRBV2 and TRBJ2-7; D gene ambiguous. V was clipped by 2 bases and J by 4 bases, with 6 bases between them. This CDR3 comprises 12 residues. Per the germline V gene, CDR1 is SNHLY and CDR2 is FYNNEI. CDR3 sequence: CASSESGYEQYF. DNA for the CDR3: TGTGCCAGCAGTGAATCGGGTTACGAGCAGTACTTC. Filled out from reference TRBV2 and TRBJ2-7, the complete variable domain reads EPEVTQTPSHQVTQMGQEVILRCVPISNHLYFYWYRQILGQKVEFLVSFYNNEISEKSEIFDDQFSVERPDGSNFTLKIRSTKLEDSAMYFCASSESGYEQYFGPGTRLTVT.

The chain carries TRBV2 and TRBJ2-2, with D hard to call. This CDR3 has 14 amino acids. Per the germline V gene, CDR1 is SNHLY and CDR2 is FYNNEI. V was clipped by 4 bases and J by 6 bases, with 12 bases between them. CDR3 protein: CASSVESGPGELFF. The DNA of the CDR3 is TGTGCCAGCAGTGTTGAGTCGGGCCCCGGGGAGCTGTTTTTT.

This CDR3 is CASSTGTSVSEQFF. In nucleotides, the CDR3 is TGTGCCAGCAGCACCGGGACTAGCGTCTCTGAGCAGTTCTTC. This chain joins TRBV5-4 and TRBJ2-1; the match to TRBD2 covers 10 bases. V gave up 4 bases and J gave up 9 bases; unmatched junction bases: 7. CDR1 is SGHNT, CDR2 YYREEE, per germline (reference sequence). This CDR3 has 14 amino acids.

This chain uses TRBV6-5 with TRBJ1-4; maybe TRBD1 (5 bases). V lost 7 bases and J lost 6, with 18 bases in between. The CDR3 consists of 15 residues. Germline lookup yields CDR1 MNHEY and CDR2 SVGAGI. This chain's CDR3 is CASNPEGTSDEKLFF. The CDR3 nucleotides read TGTGCCAGCAACCCCGAAGGGACCTCGGATGAAAAACTGTTTTTT.

This clone was recorded at least ten times. The chain employs TRBV7-2 and TRBJ2-5; the D is unclear. CDR1 SGHTA and CDR2 FQGNSA come from the germline V gene. V was cut by 3 bases and J by 4 bases, with 9 bases left in between. The CDR3 loop spans 13 amino acids. This CDR3 reads CASSFSTAETQYF. Here the CDR3 DNA reads TGTGCCAGCAGCTTCTCTACGGCAGAGACCCAGTACTTC. The full variable domain, with the rest looked up from reference TRBV7-2 and TRBJ2-5, is GAGVSQSPSNKVTEKGKDVELRCDPISGHTALYWYRQSLGQGLEFLIYFQGNSAPDKSGLPSDRFSAERTGGSVSTLTIQRTQQEDSAVYLCASSFSTAETQYFGPGTRLLVL.

The V call is TRBV11-2, the J call TRBJ1-2, with TRBD1 matching 8 bases. V lost 6 bases and J lost 13; bases outside the gene matches: 13. CDR3 length: 13 residues. Germline V gene sequence: CDR1 SGHAT, CDR2 FQNNGV. The CDR3 DNA follows: TGTGCCAGCAGACCAGGGACAGGCCAACCACCCACCTTC. The encoded protein is CASRPGTGQPPTF.

The V gene is TRBV29-1, the J gene TRBJ2-5, with D possibly matching TRBD1 (6 bases). The CDR3 has 14 residues. Germline V gives CDR1 SQVTM, CDR2 ANQGSEA. The V end was cut by 4 bases, the J end by 0 bases, with 12 bases between. Here the CDR3 reads CSVAAGVYQETQYF. The CDR3 nucleotides are TGCAGCGTTGCGGCAGGGGTGTACCAAGAGACCCAGTACTTC.

This clone was seen more than once but under ten times. V gene TRBV9 combines with J gene TRBJ2-5, with D possibly matching TRBD1 (6 bases). CDR3 size: 16 residues. The V end was cut by 0 bases, the J end by 6 bases, with 18 bases between. Looked up from germline, CDR1 is SGDLS and CDR2 is YYNGEE. The chain's CDR3 is CASSVATSTGAQTQYF. The CDR3 nucleotides read TGTGCCAGCAGCGTAGCTACGTCGACAGGCGCACAGACCCAGTACTTC.

This chain uses TRBV28 with TRBJ1-2; D gene uncertain. The V and J ends lost 2 bases and 5 bases respectively, with 6 bases between them. The CDR3 sequence is 12 residues long. Germline-derived CDR1 and CDR2 are MDHEN and SYDVKM. The CDR3 region has the DNA TGTGCCAGCAGTTTAGTTTCGTATGGCTACACCTTC. As protein: CASSLVSYGYTF.